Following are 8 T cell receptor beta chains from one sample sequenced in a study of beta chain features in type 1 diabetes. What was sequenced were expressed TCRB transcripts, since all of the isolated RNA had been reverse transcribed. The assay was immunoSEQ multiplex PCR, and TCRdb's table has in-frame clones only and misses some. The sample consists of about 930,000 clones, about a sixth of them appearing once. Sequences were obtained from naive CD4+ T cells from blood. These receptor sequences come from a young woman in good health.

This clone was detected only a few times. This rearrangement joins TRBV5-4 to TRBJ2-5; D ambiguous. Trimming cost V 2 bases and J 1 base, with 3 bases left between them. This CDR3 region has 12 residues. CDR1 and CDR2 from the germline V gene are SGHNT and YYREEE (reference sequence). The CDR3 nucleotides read TGTGCCAGCAGCTTTTCCCAAGAGACCCAGTACTTC. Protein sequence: CASSFSQETQYF.

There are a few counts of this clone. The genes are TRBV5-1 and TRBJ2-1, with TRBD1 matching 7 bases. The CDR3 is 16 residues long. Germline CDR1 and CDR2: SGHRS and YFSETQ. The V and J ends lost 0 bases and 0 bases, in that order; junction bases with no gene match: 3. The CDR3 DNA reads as TGCGCCAGCAGCTTGGCGCCAGGGGGCTCCTACAATGAGCAGTTCTTC. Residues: CASSLAPGGSYNEQFF.

CDR3 in DNA: TGCAGTGTCAAAACCCACAATGAGCAGTTCTTC. This translates into CSVKTHNEQFF. The rearrangement links TRBV20-1 to TRBJ2-1, with D uncertain. Looked up from germline, CDR1 is DFQATT and CDR2 is SNEGSKA (reference sequence). This CDR3 has 11 amino acids. V was clipped by 7 bases and J by 5 bases, with 9 bases between them.

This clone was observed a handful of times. The CDR3, as DNA: TGCGCCAGCAGCTGGGGGACAGTGGGGAATGAGCAGTTCTTC. Its translation: CASSWGTVGNEQFF. This sequence joins TRBV5-1 and TRBJ2-1, with TRBD1 matching over 7 bases. The CDR3 contains 14 residues. CDR1 is SGHRS and CDR2 is YFSETQ in the germline V gene. With 3 bases clipped from V and 7 bases from J, the junction kept 7 bases outside the gene matches.

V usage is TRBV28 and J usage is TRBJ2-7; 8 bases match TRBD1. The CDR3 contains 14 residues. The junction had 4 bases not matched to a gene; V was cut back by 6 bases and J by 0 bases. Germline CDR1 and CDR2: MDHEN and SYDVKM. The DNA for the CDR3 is TGTGCCAGCAGACGACAGGGGAACTCCTACGAGCAGTACTTC. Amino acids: CASRRQGNSYEQYF.

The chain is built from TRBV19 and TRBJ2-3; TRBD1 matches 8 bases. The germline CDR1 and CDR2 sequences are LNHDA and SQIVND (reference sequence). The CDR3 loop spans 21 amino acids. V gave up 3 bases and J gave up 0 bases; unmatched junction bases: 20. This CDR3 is CASSIRTGPRLVPGSTDTQYF. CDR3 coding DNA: TGTGCCAGTAGTATTCGGACAGGGCCGCGACTAGTCCCTGGGAGCACAGATACGCAGTATTTT.

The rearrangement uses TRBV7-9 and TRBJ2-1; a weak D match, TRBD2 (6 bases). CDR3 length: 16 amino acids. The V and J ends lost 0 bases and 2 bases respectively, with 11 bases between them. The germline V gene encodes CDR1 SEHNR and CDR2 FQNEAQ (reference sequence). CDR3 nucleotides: TGTGCCAGCAGCTTAGCGTTTAGGGAGGCCTACAATGAGCAGTTCTTC. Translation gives CASSLAFREAYNEQFF.

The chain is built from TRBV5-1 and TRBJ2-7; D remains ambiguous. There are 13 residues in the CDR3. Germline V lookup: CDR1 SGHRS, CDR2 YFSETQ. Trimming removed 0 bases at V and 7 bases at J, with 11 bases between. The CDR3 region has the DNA TGCGCCAGCAGCTTGGGGGCAGGCTTGGAGCAGTACTTC. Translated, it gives CASSLGAGLEQYF.